This T cell receptor (beta chain) is drawn from a study of blood T cell repertoires in COVID-19. Study details: Some COVID-19 samples were acute and others convalescent; all came from the United States, Italy and Spain. Nucleic acid was either cDNA or gDNA, and it came from T cells, B-cell-depleted T cells, or PBMCs.

Germline V lookup: CDR1 SGHNT, CDR2 YYREEE (reference sequence). The CDR3 is 17 amino acids. With V trimmed by 4 bases and J by 0 bases, 9 bases remained unmatched. Per the original methods: It was from reference gene primer amplification that nucleated cell counts were estimated. Clones were read by immunoSEQ multiplex PCR, and TCRdb kept only the in-frame ones, dropping some. Clonal size and the V and J genes are those of that table, whereas D and trimming came from the DNA. The table records some 100,000 clones, approximately 86% of them present only once. The specimen was peripheral blood. The chain has TRBV5-4 and TRBJ2-2; 7 nucleotides align to TRBD2. This sequence originates from a man in his forties or fifties with acute or convalescent COVID-19. The CDR3 DNA reads TGTGCCAGCAGCCCCGGCTTTCTAGCGGCGAACACCGGGGAGCTGTTTTTT. Encoded protein: CASSPGFLAANTGELFF.